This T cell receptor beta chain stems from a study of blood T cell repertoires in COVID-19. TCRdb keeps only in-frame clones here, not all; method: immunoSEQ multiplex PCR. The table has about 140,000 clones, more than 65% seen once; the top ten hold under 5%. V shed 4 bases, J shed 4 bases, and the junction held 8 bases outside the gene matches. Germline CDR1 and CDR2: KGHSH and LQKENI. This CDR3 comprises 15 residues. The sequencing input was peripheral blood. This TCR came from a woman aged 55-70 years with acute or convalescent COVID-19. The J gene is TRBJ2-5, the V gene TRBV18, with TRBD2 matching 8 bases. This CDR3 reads CASSRDGRALETQYF. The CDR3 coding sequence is TGTGCCAGCTCACGCGACGGGAGGGCCTTAGAGACCCAGTACTTC.